These 32 T cell receptor beta chains were sequenced from one sample in a study of vaccination effects on CD4 cells after COVID-19. The protocol was immunoSEQ multiplex PCR, while the TCRdb copy is restricted to in-frame clones and leaves out a portion. The table records more than 35,000 clones, roughly 75% of them present only once. These receptors' antigens are unknown. Prior to sequencing, the ViraFEST assay stimulated PBMC with viral peptide pools, which expanded the antigen-specific CD4+ T cells. At the end of about ten days of culture, CD4+ T cells were isolated. SARS-CoV-2 infection was confirmed by PCR in the person between March and December 2020. Sequenced material: CD4+ T cells from PBMCs cultured with a peptide pool, taken before COVID-19 vaccination. The receptors originated from a human donor who had a prior SARS-CoV-2 infection.

The rearrangement links TRBV7-2 to TRBJ1-6, with a weak D call TRBD1 (5 bases). Germline V gives CDR1 SGHTA, CDR2 FQGNSA. The length of the CDR3 is 15 residues. Trimming stripped 3 bases from V and 10 bases from J, with 16 bases between. The CDR3: CASSLLGQGRSPLHF. The DNA of the CDR3 is TGTGCCAGCAGCTTGCTGGGGCAGGGACGGTCACCCCTCCACTTT.

This clone was observed a few times. The chain couples TRBV19 to TRBJ1-2; D is perhaps TRBD1 (5 bases). The V gene lost 3 bases and the J gene lost 2 bases, with 13 bases spanning the gap. From germline, CDR1 is LNHDA and CDR2 SQIVND (reference sequence). The CDR3 consists of 15 residues. The CDR3 DNA is TGTGCCAGTAGTATTTCCATGGGACTAAACTATGGCTACACCTTC. Protein product: CASSISMGLNYGYTF.

The chain couples TRBV19 to TRBJ2-5; 11 nucleotides align to TRBD2. The CDR3 runs to 18 residues. Trimming cost V 5 bases and J 1 base; bases outside gene matches: 12. Germline CDR1 and CDR2: LNHDA and SQIVND (reference sequence). In DNA, the CDR3 is TGTGCCAGTAGTCCGACCGAGGGACTAGCGGTGATCCAAGAGACCCAGTACTTC. The encoded protein is CASSPTEGLAVIQETQYF.

This chain uses TRBV5-1 with TRBJ2-1; 8 bases are shared with TRBD2. V was pared by 4 bases and J by 1 base, with 7 bases of the junction left unmatched. The CDR3 is 16 residues long. CDR1 is SGHRS and CDR2 is YFSETQ in the germline V gene. The CDR3 region is CASSPPTSVSYNEQFF. DNA for the CDR3: TGCGCCAGCAGCCCGCCGACTAGCGTTTCCTACAATGAGCAGTTCTTC.

V is TRBV20-1 and J is TRBJ2-1, with 12 positions matching TRBD1. CDR3 length equals 15 residues. The ends lost 3 bases at V and 8 bases at J; junction bases unmatched: 8. Germline V gene data show CDR1 as DFQATT and CDR2 as SNEGSKA (reference sequence). CDR3 coding DNA: TGCAGTGCTAGTTCGCCGGGACAGGGGGCCGATGAGCAGTTCTTC. Amino acid sequence: CSASSPGQGADEQFF.

J is TRBJ1-4 and V is TRBV28, with D perhaps TRBD1 (6 bases). The CDR3 runs 14 residues. The germline gives CDR1 MDHEN, CDR2 SYDVKM. The germline V and J ends were trimmed by 10 bases and 8 bases, with 20 bases remaining between them. The CDR3 nucleotides read TGTGCCATCGCAGGGGTCCGGAGCGGGGAAAAACTGTTTTTT. It encodes CAIAGVRSGEKLFF.

The rearrangement links TRBV5-4 to TRBJ2-7; 7 nucleotides align to TRBD1. Germline V CDR1 and CDR2: SGHNT, YYREEE (reference sequence). V lost 4 bases and J lost 7; bases outside the gene matches: 17. This CDR3 comprises 16 residues. In DNA, the CDR3 is TGTGCCAGCAGCCCCTCCCCTGCGGGCCTCAGGGGGGAGCAGTACTTC. Protein product: CASSPSPAGLRGEQYF.

This chain joins TRBV6-5 and TRBJ2-3; D gene ambiguous. The CDR3 spans 15 residues. Germline assignment: CDR1 MNHEY and CDR2 SVGAGI. The V gene lost 0 bases and the J gene lost 3 bases, with 10 bases spanning the gap. As DNA, the CDR3 is TGTGCCAGCAGTTACTCTCACGGTCGGACAGATACGCAGTATTTT. Protein product: CASSYSHGRTDTQYF.

The chain joins TRBV20-1 to TRBJ1-2, with TRBD1 matching over 9 bases. In germline, CDR1 is DFQATT, CDR2 SNEGSKA (reference sequence). This CDR3 is 11 amino acids long. V lost 7 bases to trimming and J lost 7 bases; unmatched junction nucleotides: 4. The CDR3 spells CSGDREGGYTF. CDR3 nucleotide sequence: TGCAGTGGGGACAGGGAAGGTGGCTACACCTTC.

V gene TRBV18 combines with J gene TRBJ1-1, with D maybe TRBD1 (6 bases). CDR1 and CDR2 from the germline V gene are KGHSH and LQKENI. Trimming removed 6 bases from V and 2 bases from J, with 13 bases in between. The CDR3 has 14 residues. CDR3 region: CASSRDISNTEAFF. The CDR3 nucleotides are TGTGCCAGCTCGCGGGACATCTCCAACACTGAAGCTTTCTTT.

By share, this clone counts as medium-sized. This chain joins TRBV5-8 and TRBJ2-1; TRBD2 might be the D (5 bases). Germline V gene lookup returns CDR1 SGHTS and CDR2 YDEGEE. CDR3 size: 15 residues. V was clipped by 7 bases and J by 0 bases, with 14 bases between them. CDR3 protein: CASDAGESSYNEQFF. In DNA form, the CDR3 reads TGTGCCAGCGACGCCGGGGAGAGCTCCTACAATGAGCAGTTCTTC. Full variable domain (remainder filled in from reference TRBV5-8 and TRBJ2-1): EAGVTQSPTHLIKTRGQQATLRCSPISGHTSVYWYQQALGLGLQFLLWYDEGEERNRGNFPPRFSGRQFPNYSSELNVNALELEDSALYLCASDAGESSYNEQFFGPGTRLTVL.

The chain couples TRBV2 to TRBJ2-5, with 7 positions matching TRBD2. V lost 4 bases, J lost 7 bases, and 12 bases stayed unmatched. Germline V lookup: CDR1 SNHLY, CDR2 FYNNEI. The CDR3 covers 15 residues. The CDR3 DNA reads as TGTGCCAGCAGTGTGTCTAGCGGAGTCGAAGGGACCCAGTACTTC. Amino acid sequence: CASSVSSGVEGTQYF.

V usage is TRBV15 and J usage is TRBJ1-6, with TRBD1 matching over 7 bases. Unmatched junction bases numbered 7, after V lost 4 bases and J lost 7 bases. The CDR3 contains 15 residues. In germline, CDR1 is LNHNV, CDR2 YYDKDF (reference sequence). CDR3 nucleotide sequence: TGTGCCACCAGCACTCGGGGAGGGGGCAATTCACCCCTCCACTTT. Protein sequence: CATSTRGGGNSPLHF.

This chain joins TRBV5-1 and TRBJ2-1; D tentatively fits TRBD1 or TRBD2 (5 bases each). CDR3 length: 14 residues. Germline CDR1 is SGHRS and CDR2 is YFSETQ. Between the trimmed V and J ends, which lost 2 bases and 4 bases, there was a span of 10 bases. The CDR3 here is CASSFGGTYNEQFF. DNA of the CDR3: TGCGCCAGCAGCTTTGGGGGAACTTACAATGAGCAGTTCTTC.

The chain recombines TRBV5-1 with TRBJ2-5; D is ambiguous. This CDR3 has 14 amino acids. V lost 4 bases and J 5 bases, leaving 15 bases between the germline ends. Germline loops: CDR1 SGHRS, CDR2 YFSETQ. As DNA, the CDR3 is TGCGCCAGCAGCCCGGGCCTCCCGGGCGAGACCCAGTACTTC. Translation: CASSPGLPGETQYF.

The gene calls are TRBV6-4 and TRBJ2-7; 9 bases are shared with TRBD1. Germline V gene lookup returns CDR1 MRHNA and CDR2 SNTAGT. The CDR3 length is 14 residues. Trimming took 8 bases from V and 4 from J; bases not matched to a gene: 9. The CDR3 DNA follows: TGTGCCAGCGGAAAGGACAGGGGCGCTTACGAGCAGTACTTC. Translating gives CASGKDRGAYEQYF.

The sample holds a few counts of this clone. V gene TRBV2 combines with J gene TRBJ1-2; a weak D match, TRBD1 (6 bases). CDR3 length equals 12 residues. Germline CDR1 and CDR2: SNHLY and FYNNEI. Trimming took 4 bases from V and 6 from J, leaving 9 bases between them. The CDR3 DNA follows: TGTGCCAGCAGTGTGTACAGGGATGGCTACACCTTC. This sequence encodes CASSVYRDGYTF.

The rearrangement joins TRBV10-3 to TRBJ2-1, with 12 bases aligning to TRBD2. The CDR3 has 14 amino acids. Germline CDR1 reads ENHRY; CDR2 reads SYGVKD. V shed 6 bases, J shed 5 bases, and the junction held 2 bases outside the gene matches. The CDR3, as DNA: TGTGCCATCAGGCGGACTAGCGGGGACAATGAGCAGTTCTTC. Its translation is CAIRRTSGDNEQFF.

This chain connects TRBV4-2 to TRBJ1-3; D is possibly TRBD1 (6 bases). Per the germline V gene, CDR1 is LGHNA and CDR2 is YNFKEQ. The CDR3 loop spans 17 amino acids. The V and J ends lost 2 bases and 2 bases respectively, with 16 bases between them. The CDR3 DNA reads TGTGCCAGCAGCCAATACACTTCAAGGGGGGCTGGAAACACCATATATTTT. Translation gives CASSQYTSRGAGNTIYF.

This clone occurred a few times. The J gene is TRBJ2-7, the V gene TRBV7-8; TRBD2 aligns across 9 bases. The V gene's germline CDR1 is SGHVS and CDR2 FQNEAQ. The CDR3 extends over 19 amino acids. The J segment lost 3 bases and the V segment lost 3 bases, leaving 18 bases of the junction unmatched. CDR3 loop: CASSFYRIPLAGGGYEQYF. Written as DNA, the CDR3 is TGTGCCAGCAGCTTCTACCGGATCCCTCTCGCGGGGGGGGGCTACGAGCAGTACTTC.

The chain uses TRBV7-2 and TRBJ2-4, with TRBD1 matching over 7 bases. With 5 bases clipped from V and 6 bases from J, the junction kept 7 bases outside the gene matches. Germline CDR1 reads SGHTA; CDR2 reads FQGNSA. This CDR3 is built from 14 residues. The CDR3 DNA sequence: TGTGCCAGCAGCCAAGGGGGCACGGTAAACATTCAGTACTTC. It encodes CASSQGGTVNIQYF.

The genes are TRBV5-1 and TRBJ2-1, with 9 bases aligning to TRBD2. The CDR3 sequence is 16 residues long. The germline gives CDR1 SGHRS, CDR2 YFSETQ. V was clipped by 9 bases and J by 2 bases; unmatched bases: 12. The CDR3 DNA reads TGCGCCACGACCTATATAGCGGGGGCCCCCTACAATGAGCAGTTCTTC. It translates to CATTYIAGAPYNEQFF.

A few counts support this clone. The chain combines TRBV19 with TRBJ1-2; TRBD1 matches at 8 bases. The CDR3 extends over 15 amino acids. CDR1 is LNHDA and CDR2 is SQIVND in the germline V gene (reference sequence). V lost 5 bases to trimming and J lost 1 base; unmatched junction nucleotides: 6. The CDR3 here is CASSLLTGVNYGYTF. The CDR3 nucleotides are TGTGCCAGTAGTCTCTTGACAGGGGTTAACTATGGCTACACCTTC.

CDR3 DNA: TGCGCCAGCAGCCAAGATCCGGATCGCCGGGGGATTAACAATGAGCAGTTCTTC. Its protein is CASSQDPDRRGINNEQFF. The genes are TRBV4-1 and TRBJ2-1; D possibly corresponds to TRBD2 (6 bases). The germline CDR1 and CDR2 sequences are MGHRA and YSYEKL. V was clipped by 0 bases and J by 5 bases, with 20 bases between them. This CDR3 is 18 amino acids long.

The chain uses TRBV5-1 and TRBJ2-3; D is ambiguous. The length of the CDR3 is 13 residues. V dropped 1 base and J dropped 4 bases, with 7 bases sitting between them. The V gene's germline CDR1 is SGHRS and CDR2 YFSETQ. In DNA, the CDR3 is TGCGCCAGCAGCTTGTTAAGATCAGATACGCAGTATTTT. This gives the protein CASSLLRSDTQYF.

J is TRBJ1-2 and V is TRBV2, with 10 bases identical to TRBD1. The CDR3 length is 15 residues. After removal of 3 bases from V and 7 bases from J, the junction contained 8 bases not matched to a gene. Per the germline V gene, CDR1 is SNHLY and CDR2 is FYNNEI. CDR3 nucleotide sequence: TGTGCCAGCAGTGATACGGGACAGGGGTCTGGTGGCTACACCTTC. This translates into CASSDTGQGSGGYTF.

The J gene is TRBJ2-2, the V gene TRBV6-6; either TRBD1 or TRBD2 may supply D (6 bases each). V was shortened by 7 bases and J by 6 bases, with 21 bases between the two germline ends. Germline CDR1 and CDR2: MNHNY and SVGAGI (reference sequence). The length of the CDR3 is 16 residues. The CDR3 sequence is CASTPQTGWGAGELFF. The CDR3 nucleotides read TGTGCCAGCACCCCCCAGACAGGATGGGGGGCCGGGGAGCTGTTTTTT.

The genes are TRBV4-1 and TRBJ2-7; 9 bases align to TRBD1. The CDR3 contains 19 residues. The V gene end was trimmed by 4 bases and the J gene end by 0 bases; junction bases not matched to a gene: 16. The V gene's germline CDR1 is MGHRA and CDR2 YSYEKL. This CDR3 is CASSLRDTGGQTYSYEQYF. The CDR3 nucleotides are TGCGCCAGCAGCCTGCGGGACACAGGGGGCCAAACTTACTCCTACGAGCAGTACTTC.

This chain links TRBV19 with TRBJ2-1, with 12 positions matching TRBD2. The CDR3 contains 16 residues. Trimming at V came to 6 bases and at J to 5 bases, leaving 8 bases not matched to a gene. Germline V CDR1 and CDR2: LNHDA, SQIVND (reference sequence). The CDR3 region is CASSLTSGGQHNEQFF. The CDR3 DNA sequence: TGTGCCAGTAGCTTGACTAGCGGGGGTCAGCACAATGAGCAGTTCTTC.

This chain joins TRBV11-1 and TRBJ2-1, with D uncertain. The CDR3 totals 11 residues. V was cut by 5 bases and J by 5 bases, with 4 bases left in between. Germline V lookup: CDR1 SGHAT, CDR2 FQDESV (reference sequence). Written as DNA, the CDR3 is TGTGCCAGCAGCATAAACAATGAGCAGTTCTTC. Translating gives CASSINNEQFF.

The rearrangement uses TRBV6-5 and TRBJ1-4, with a possible D match to TRBD1 (5 bases). Trimming shortened V by 6 bases and J by 8 bases, and 16 bases separated the two germline ends. The CDR3 is 14 residues long. CDR1 is MNHEY and CDR2 is SVGAGI in the germline V gene. The chain's CDR3 is CASSLDIWSEKLFF. As DNA, the CDR3 is TGTGCCAGCAGCCTGGACATTTGGAGCGAAAAACTGTTTTTT.

This rearrangement joins TRBV7-2 to TRBJ2-7, with D possibly matching TRBD1 (5 bases). The CDR3 totals 16 residues. V dropped 5 bases and J dropped 3 bases, with 20 bases sitting between them. Germline values: CDR1 SGHTA, CDR2 FQGNSA. The CDR3: CASSPRGAKAFYEQYF. CDR3 in DNA: TGTGCCAGCAGCCCCCGTGGGGCTAAGGCCTTCTACGAGCAGTACTTC.